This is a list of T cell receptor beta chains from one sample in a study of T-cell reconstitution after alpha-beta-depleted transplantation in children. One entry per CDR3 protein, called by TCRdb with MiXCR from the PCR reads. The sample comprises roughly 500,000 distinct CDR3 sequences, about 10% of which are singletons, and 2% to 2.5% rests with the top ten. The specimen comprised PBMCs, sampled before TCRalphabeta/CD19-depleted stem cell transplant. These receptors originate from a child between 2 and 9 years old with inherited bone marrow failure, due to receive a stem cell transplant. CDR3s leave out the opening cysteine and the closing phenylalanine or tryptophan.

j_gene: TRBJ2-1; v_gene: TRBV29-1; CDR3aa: SVDFSVREQF
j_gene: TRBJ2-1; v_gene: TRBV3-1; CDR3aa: ASSSQLAGLYNEQF
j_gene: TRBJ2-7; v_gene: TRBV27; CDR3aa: ASSSTSDSFEQY
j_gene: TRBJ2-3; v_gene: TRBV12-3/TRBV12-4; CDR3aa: ASSPWTSGPTDTQY
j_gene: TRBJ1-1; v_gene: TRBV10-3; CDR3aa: AVAPGPEGAF
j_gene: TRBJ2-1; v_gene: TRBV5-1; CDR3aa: ASSRTLAADNEQF
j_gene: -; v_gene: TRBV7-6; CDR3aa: ASSLERGNEQY
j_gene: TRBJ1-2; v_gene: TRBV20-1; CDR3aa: SAPPDSEAGGYT
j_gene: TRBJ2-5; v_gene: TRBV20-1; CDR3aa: SIRKGGQETQY
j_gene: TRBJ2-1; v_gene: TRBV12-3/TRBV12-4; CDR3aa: ASSPEDPYNEQF
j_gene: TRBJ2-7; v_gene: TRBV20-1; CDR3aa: SARTGETYEQY
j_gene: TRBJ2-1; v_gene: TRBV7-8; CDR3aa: ASSLEVSGSYNEQF
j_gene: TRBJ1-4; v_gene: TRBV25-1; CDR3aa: ASRTGTANEKLF
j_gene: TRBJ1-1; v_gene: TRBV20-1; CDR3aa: SASGFPWGMNTEAF
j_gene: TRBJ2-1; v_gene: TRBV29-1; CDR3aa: SVDNLVRNEQF
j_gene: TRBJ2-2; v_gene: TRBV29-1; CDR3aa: SVGTSGFTGELF
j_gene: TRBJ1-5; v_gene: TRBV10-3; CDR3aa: AISSGVEGNQPQH
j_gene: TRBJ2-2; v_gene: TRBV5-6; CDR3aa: ASSLQGARAGELF
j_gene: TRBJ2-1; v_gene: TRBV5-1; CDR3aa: ASSLVQGSYNEQF
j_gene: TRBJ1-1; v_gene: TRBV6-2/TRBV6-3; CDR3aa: ASSYDRGSTEAF
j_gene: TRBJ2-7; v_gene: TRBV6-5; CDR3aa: ASSYGIGRFGYEQY
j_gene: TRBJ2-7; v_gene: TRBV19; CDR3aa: ASSRYGRGEYEQY
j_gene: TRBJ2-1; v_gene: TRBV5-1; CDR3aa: ASRGSYNEQF
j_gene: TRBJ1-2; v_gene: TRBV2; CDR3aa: ASSDQQGAGDGYT
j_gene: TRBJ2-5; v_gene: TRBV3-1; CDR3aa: ASSQLEVDGGETQY
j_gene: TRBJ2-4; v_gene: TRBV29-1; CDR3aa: SAYGQGKNIQY
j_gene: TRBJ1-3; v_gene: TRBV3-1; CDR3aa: ASSQDIFGPGSGNTIY
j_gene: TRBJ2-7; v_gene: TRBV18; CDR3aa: ASSPFRAVTYEQY
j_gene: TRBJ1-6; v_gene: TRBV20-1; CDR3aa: SARDLPGSQYSPLH
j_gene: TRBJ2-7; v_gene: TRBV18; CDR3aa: ASSRTAPSYEQY
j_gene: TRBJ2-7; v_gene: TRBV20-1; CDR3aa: SARAGVYEQY
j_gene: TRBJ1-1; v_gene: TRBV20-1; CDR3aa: SAGAGNTEAF
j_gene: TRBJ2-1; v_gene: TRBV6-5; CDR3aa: ASSYPFRHYNEQF
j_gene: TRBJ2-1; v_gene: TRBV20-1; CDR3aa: SARGLEYNEQF
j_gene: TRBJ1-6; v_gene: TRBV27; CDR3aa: ASSPPGLNSPLH
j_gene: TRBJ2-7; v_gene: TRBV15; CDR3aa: ATSREESGAYEQY
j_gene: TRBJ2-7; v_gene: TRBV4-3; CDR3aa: ASSQDRATNPYEQY
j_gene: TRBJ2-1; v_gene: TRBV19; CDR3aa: ASKERIYGEQF
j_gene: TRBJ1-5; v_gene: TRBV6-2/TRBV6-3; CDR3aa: ASTLTGEGWQPQH
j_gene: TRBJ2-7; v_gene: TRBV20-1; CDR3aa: SSSAGTGLDEQY
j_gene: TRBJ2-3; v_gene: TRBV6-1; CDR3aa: ASSLDPATDTQY
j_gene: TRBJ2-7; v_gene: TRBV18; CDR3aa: ASLRDRPPYEQY
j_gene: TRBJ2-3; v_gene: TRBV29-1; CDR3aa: SVEDRYPDTQY
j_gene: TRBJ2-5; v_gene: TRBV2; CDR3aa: ASRPRTSGEETQY
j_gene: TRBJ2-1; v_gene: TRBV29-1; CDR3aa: SVYPGQTLGNEQF
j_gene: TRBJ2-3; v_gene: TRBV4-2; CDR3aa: ASSQDYWVRDPAIDTQY
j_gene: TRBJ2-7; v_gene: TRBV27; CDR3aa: ASRTGPGLVYEQY
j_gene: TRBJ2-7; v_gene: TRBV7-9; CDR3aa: ASSPPGGRGNEQY
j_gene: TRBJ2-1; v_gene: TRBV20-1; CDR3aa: SAEQGLGNEQF
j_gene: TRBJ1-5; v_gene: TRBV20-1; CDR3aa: SAAGGLSNQPQH
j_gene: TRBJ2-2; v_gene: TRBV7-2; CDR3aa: ASSYNLAERTGELF
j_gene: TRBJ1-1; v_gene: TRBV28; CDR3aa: ASSPDRGDTEAF
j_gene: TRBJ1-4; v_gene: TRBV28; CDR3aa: ASSPWNEKLF
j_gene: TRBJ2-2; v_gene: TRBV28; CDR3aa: ASSLTSGTATGELF
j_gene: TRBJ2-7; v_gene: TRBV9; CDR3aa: ASSVEGTGYEQY
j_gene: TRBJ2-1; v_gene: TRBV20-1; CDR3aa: SVAGGSEQF
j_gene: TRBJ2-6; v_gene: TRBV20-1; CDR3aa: SASGRAFSGANVLT
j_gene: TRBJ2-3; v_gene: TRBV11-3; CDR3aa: ASSLGGGSHTDTQY